These T cell receptor beta chains were read from a single sample in a study of T cell repertoires in cytomegalovirus infection. TCRdb reprocessed the reads via MiXCR and lists one record per CDR3 protein. The profile shows some 280,000 distinct CDR3 sequences, approximately 15% of them singletons. The sequenced material came from PBMCs. The receptor source for this set is a human donor in good health (CMV status not recorded). Some clones in this sample may be carry-over from other donors' samples. CDR3s include the opening cysteine and the closing phenylalanine or tryptophan. A D gene is named only where the DNA matches it firmly. Expanded clones get a size class; other rows say once, few or many, or leave the size out.

clone size,D gene,V gene,J gene,CDR3 protein,CDR3 DNA
few,TRBD2,TRBV2,TRBJ2-2,CASTGASGSGELFF,TGTGCCAGCACTGGGGCTAGCGGGAGCGGGGAGCTGTTTTTT
many,TRBD2,TRBV12-3/TRBV12-4,TRBJ2-1,CASSLGSGTLLSYNEQFF,TGTGCCAGCAGTTTGGGTAGCGGGACTTTACTCTCCTACAATGAGCAGTTCTTC
many,-,TRBV7-2,TRBJ1-1,CASSLVRTNTEAFF,TGTGCCAGCAGCTTAGTCAGGACCAACACTGAAGCTTTCTTT
many,-,TRBV7-3,TRBJ1-1,CASSLTGSMNTEAFF,TGTGCCAGCAGCTTAACCGGGTCTATGAACACTGAAGCTTTCTTT
many,TRBD1,TRBV7-2,TRBJ2-7,CASSPDRLASGPYEQYF,TGTGCCAGCAGCCCGGACAGGCTCGCGAGCGGCCCCTACGAGCAGTACTTC
many,-,TRBV6-1,TRBJ1-5,CASRRYNQPQHF,TGTGCCAGCAGGCGGTACAATCAGCCCCAGCATTTT
-,-,TRBV6-5,TRBJ2-1,CASRGRPYNEQFF,TGTGCCAGCAGGGGACGGCCCTACAATGAGCAGTTCTTC
few,TRBD2,TRBV7-9,TRBJ2-3,CASSSLAGEDTQYF,TGTGCCAGCAGCTCACTAGCGGGAGAAGATACGCAGTATTTT
-,-,TRBV12-3/TRBV12-4,TRBJ1-1,CASMKDPNTEAFF,TGTGCCAGCATGAAGGATCCTAACACTGAAGCTTTCTTT
many,-,TRBV6-4,TRBJ2-1,CASSAGYNEQFF,TGTGCCAGCAGTGCAGGTTACAATGAGCAGTTCTTC
few,TRBD1,TRBV20-1,TRBJ1-1,CSARQGDTEAFF,TGCAGTGCTAGACAGGGGGACACTGAAGCTTTCTTT
-,TRBD1,TRBV5-1,TRBJ2-2,CASSSGQPTGELFF,TGCGCCAGCAGCTCGGGACAGCCCACCGGGGAGCTGTTTTTT
-,-,TRBV19,TRBJ1-4,CASSLRPATNEKLFF,TGTGCCAGTAGTCTGCGACCCGCAACTAATGAAAAACTGTTTTTT
-,-,TRBV7-9,TRBJ2-5,CASSLGGQKEETQYF,TGTGCCAGCAGCTTAGGCGGACAGAAAGAAGAGACCCAGTACTTC
many,-,TRBV20-1,TRBJ1-1,CSAPKRETEAFF,TGCAGTGCTCCCAAGCGGGAAACTGAAGCTTTCTTT
many,TRBD2,TRBV20-1,TRBJ2-7,CSAREPGLAYEQYF,TGCAGTGCTAGAGAGCCGGGACTAGCCTACGAGCAGTACTTC
many,-,TRBV7-6,TRBJ2-7,CASSDDIYEQYF,TGTGCCAGCAGCGATGACATCTACGAGCAGTACTTC
-,TRBD2,TRBV7-9,TRBJ2-7,CASSTIAGTYEQYF,TGTGCCAGCAGCACCATAGCGGGAACCTACGAGCAGTACTTC
many,-,TRBV12-3/TRBV12-4,TRBJ1-5,CASSSDSYSNQPQHF,TGTGCCAGCAGTTCGGACAGCTATAGCAATCAGCCCCAGCATTTT
-,-,TRBV20-1,TRBJ1-5,CSARDPDGNQPQHF,TGCAGTGCTAGAGATCCGGACGGGAATCAGCCCCAGCATTTT
-,TRBD1,TRBV29-1,TRBJ1-2,CSVGFNPGQGEIYYGYTF,TGCAGCGTTGGGTTTAATCCGGGACAGGGCGAAATCTACTATGGCTACACCTTC
many,-,TRBV7-8,TRBJ2-3,CASSLGRGLLVKDTQYF,TGTGCCAGCAGCTTAGGGCGAGGCTTGCTAGTAAAAGATACGCAGTATTTT
many,-,TRBV7-9,TRBJ1-1,CASSLDRPNTEAFF,TGTGCCAGCAGCCTAGATCGACCGAACACTGAAGCTTTCTTT
few,-,TRBV19,TRBJ2-7,CASKDTPSDEQYF,TGTGCCAGTAAGGACACCCCGAGCGACGAGCAGTACTTC
many,-,TRBV7-8,TRBJ2-3,CASSLALTIQDTQYF,TGTGCCAGCAGCTTAGCGTTAACCATCCAGGATACGCAGTATTTT
-,TRBD1,TRBV25-1,TRBJ1-1,CASSEGTGASLNTEAFF,TGTGCCAGCAGTGAAGGGACAGGGGCATCCCTGAACACTGAAGCTTTCTTT
-,-,TRBV7-9,TRBJ2-5,CASNLEGTQYF,TGTGCCAGCAATCTAGAGGGGACCCAGTACTTC
many,TRBD2,TRBV27,TRBJ2-1,CASSLGLAFYNEQFF,TGTGCCAGCAGTTTGGGACTAGCGTTTTACAATGAGCAGTTCTTC
many,-,TRBV7-2,TRBJ2-6,CASSPTGSGANVLTF,TGTGCCAGCAGCCCCACAGGCTCTGGGGCCAACGTCCTGACTTTC
-,TRBD1,TRBV6-4,TRBJ1-1,CASSDTYRGGAEAFF,TGTGCCAGCAGTGATACTTACAGGGGTGGCGCTGAAGCTTTCTTT
few,TRBD1,TRBV6-4,TRBJ1-1,CASSLTGEATEAFF,TGTGCCAGCAGCTTGACAGGGGAGGCCACTGAAGCTTTCTTT
few,TRBD2,TRBV7-9,TRBJ2-1,CASSLGLAGGSSYNEQFF,TGTGCCAGCAGCCTGGGACTAGCGGGAGGGAGCTCCTACAATGAGCAGTTCTTC
many,-,TRBV12-3/TRBV12-4,TRBJ1-4,CASSRGGRNEKLFF,TGTGCCAGCAGCCGAGGGGGAAGGAACGAAAAACTGTTTTTT
few,-,TRBV20-1,TRBJ1-3,CSATHLRSGNTIYF,TGCAGTGCTACCCACCTTAGATCTGGAAACACCATATATTTT
few,-,TRBV20-1,TRBJ2-6,CSARSGLTSGANVLTF,TGCAGTGCTAGGAGCGGGCTGACCTCTGGGGCCAACGTCCTGACTTTC
many,-,TRBV10-3,TRBJ1-1,CATLSTGDTEAFF,TGTGCCACACTTTCAACCGGGGACACTGAAGCTTTCTTT
-,-,TRBV29-1,TRBJ2-1,CSVGHHGGEQFF,TGCAGCGTTGGCCACCACGGAGGTGAGCAGTTCTTC
many,-,TRBV12-3/TRBV12-4,TRBJ2-7,CASTQTGQNYEQYF,TGTGCCAGCACCCAGACAGGTCAAAACTACGAGCAGTACTTC
few,TRBD2,TRBV7-6,TRBJ2-7,CASTSLGRTLAGFSYEQYF,TGTGCCAGCACTTCCTTGGGACGGACACTAGCGGGGTTCTCCTACGAGCAGTACTTC
many,TRBD1,TRBV4-1,TRBJ2-1,CASSLDRELSNEQFF,TGCGCCAGCAGCCTTGACAGGGAATTAAGCAATGAGCAGTTCTTC
-,-,TRBV12-5,TRBJ1-1,CASGLPPEWDTEAFF,TGTGCTAGTGGTTTGCCTCCGGAGTGGGACACTGAAGCTTTCTTT
-,-,TRBV6-2/TRBV6-3,TRBJ2-2,CASSYWQHGELFF,TGTGCCAGCAGTTACTGGCAGCACGGGGAGCTGTTTTTT
many,-,TRBV6-2/TRBV6-3,TRBJ2-3,CASSWDSTDTQYF,TGTGCCAGCAGTTGGGACAGCACAGATACGCAGTATTTT
-,-,TRBV7-9,TRBJ2-1,CTSSLQVVGAVGNEQFF,TGTACCAGCAGCTTACAAGTAGTGGGAGCGGTTGGCAATGAGCAGTTCTTC
few,-,TRBV19,TRBJ1-2,CASSMTVDGYTF,TGTGCCAGTAGTATGACGGTGGATGGCTACACCTTC